This TCR beta chain originates from a study of T cell responses to AZD1222 COVID-19 vaccine. Study-wide points: Across the whole spike, CD4 TCRs peaked at regions 160-218 and 743-854. Mostly white British, mostly female donors; authors suggested clonal diversity may be underestimated. A rise in Spike-specific TCR breadth and depth followed two AZD1222 doses.

The repertoire was sequenced with immunoSEQ multiplex PCR; TCRdb's copy has only in-frame clones and lacks some. The sample yields approximately 130,000 clones, just under 95% seen once. Second doses were pooled across both intervals (about 4 or about 12 weeks). Germline assignment: CDR1 SNHLY and CDR2 FYNNEI. The CDR3 is made up of 13 amino acids. V was pared by 5 bases and J by 0 bases, with 7 bases between. On this clone: The target antigen is unknown.

This sequence joins TRBV2 and TRBJ1-1; tentatively, D is TRBD1 (5 bases). The receptor was derived from an adult who received the AZD1222 COVID-19 vaccine. Source: peripheral blood, taken 28 days after the second AZD1222 dose. CDR3 sequence: CASSRDLNTEAFF. CDR3 DNA: TGTGCCAGCAGTCGGGACTTGAACACTGAAGCTTTCTTT.